This T cell receptor beta chain derives from a study of T cells in Graves' hyperthyroidism and ophthalmopathy. Amplified TCR beta CDR3 regions derived from RNA transcripts. Researchers ran a first-round RT-PCR on the TCR CDR3 using the HTBI primer set. TCRdb called the multiplex PCR reads again in MiXCR, with one record for every CDR3 protein. Among approximately 620,000 distinct CDR3 sequences, 16% were seen once, and the ten largest hold roughly 3.5%. Study-level points and caveats: Blood also carried most thyroid clonotypes expanded above 0.001.

This clonotype was seen at least ten times. The antigen is undetermined. The CDR3 is 16 amino acids. With 6 bases clipped from V and 4 bases from J, the junction kept 11 bases outside the gene matches. The chain carries TRBV12-3 or TRBV12-4 and TRBJ2-3; TRBD2 matches at 9 bases. The source material was blood. The sequence derives from a woman aged 40-49 years with Graves' ophthalmopathy. In nucleotides, the CDR3 is TGTGCCAGCAGCATACTTAGCGGGAGAGTAGCAGATACGCAGTATTTT. It specifies CASSILSGRVADTQYF.